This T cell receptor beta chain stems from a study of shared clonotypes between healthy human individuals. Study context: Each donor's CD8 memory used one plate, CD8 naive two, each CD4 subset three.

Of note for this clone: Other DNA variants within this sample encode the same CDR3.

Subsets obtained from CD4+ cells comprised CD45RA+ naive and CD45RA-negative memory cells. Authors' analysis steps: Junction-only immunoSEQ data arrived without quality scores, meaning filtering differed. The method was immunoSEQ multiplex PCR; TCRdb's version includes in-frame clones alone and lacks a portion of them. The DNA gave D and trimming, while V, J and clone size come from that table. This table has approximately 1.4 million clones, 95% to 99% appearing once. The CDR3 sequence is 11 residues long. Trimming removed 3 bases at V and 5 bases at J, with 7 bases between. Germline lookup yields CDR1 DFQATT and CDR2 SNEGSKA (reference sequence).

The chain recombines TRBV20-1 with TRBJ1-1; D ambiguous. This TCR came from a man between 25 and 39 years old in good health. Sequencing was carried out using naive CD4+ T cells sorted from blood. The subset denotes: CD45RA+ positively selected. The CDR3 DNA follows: TGCAGTGCTAGTCGCGGGACTGAAGCTTTCTTT. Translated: CSASRGTEAFF.